These 10 T cell receptor beta chains came from one sample sequenced in a study of T cell responses to AZD1222 COVID-19 vaccine (dated by TCRdb to the early 2020s). Library method: the immunoSEQ multiplex PCR assay. TCRdb's version of the immuneACCESS table is confined to in-frame rearrangements and falls short of the full clone set. An unresolved V gene accounts for under half of the shortfall where checked; the remainder is of unknown origin. Here the sample has about 40,000 clones; approximately 85% occur a single time. Around a quarter of the sample goes to the ten largest clones. What this sample's time point label stands for: about 28 days (+/-7) after the second vaccine dose. Interpreted using the paper, the treatment or condition label stands for: meningococcal conjugate vaccine given as trial control. Sequenced here: peripheral blood, sampled 28 days after the second dose of the MenACWY control vaccine. These receptors were taken from an adult who received the MenACWY meningococcal vaccine as a control.

This clone showed up just a few times. V gene TRBV5-6 combines with J gene TRBJ1-3; the match to TRBD1 covers 7 bases. The CDR3 loop spans 16 amino acids. Germline V gives CDR1 SGHDT, CDR2 YYEEEE. The J segment lost 0 bases and the V segment lost 5 bases, leaving 8 bases of the junction unmatched. CDR3 loop: CASRAAGTASGNTIYF. CDR3 bases: TGTGCCAGCAGGGCGGCTGGGACAGCCTCTGGAAACACCATATATTTT.

This clone was counted a few times. J is TRBJ2-3 and V is TRBV11-2; TRBD2 matches at 9 bases. This CDR3 comprises 17 residues. V trimming: 8 bases; J trimming: 2 bases; junction bases outside the gene matches: 14. Germline CDR1 is SGHAT and CDR2 is FQNNGV. CDR3 sequence (DNA): TGTGCCAGCCGAGGCTCTACTAGCGGGTTCCTCACAGATACGCAGTATTTT. It yields the protein CASRGSTSGFLTDTQYF.

The rearrangement links TRBV24-1 to TRBJ2-7; 9 nucleotides match TRBD2. The ends lost 0 bases at V and 5 bases at J; junction bases unmatched: 7. Germline CDR1 is KGHDR and CDR2 is SFDVKD. There are 16 residues in the CDR3. The CDR3 DNA follows: TGTGCCACCAGTGATTTGCTGGCTAGCGGGATCGACGAGCAGTACTTC. Its protein is CATSDLLASGIDEQYF.

This clone has a handful of counts. V is TRBV7-3 and J is TRBJ2-3; 9 bases fit TRBD1. The V gene end was trimmed by 4 bases and the J gene end by 4 bases; junction bases not matched to a gene: 3. This CDR3 is built from 14 residues. Germline V gives CDR1 SGHTA, CDR2 FQGTGA. Written as DNA, the CDR3 is TGTGCCAGCAGCTATACAGGGGGCCCAGATACGCAGTATTTT. The encoded protein is CASSYTGGPDTQYF.

The chain is built from TRBV28 and TRBJ2-4; 10 bases are shared with TRBD2. This CDR3 is built from 15 residues. The trim removed 8 bases at V and 7 bases at J, leaving 11 bases unmatched. Per the germline V gene, CDR1 is MDHEN and CDR2 is SYDVKM. Here the CDR3 DNA reads TGTGCCAGCGGAACCTTAGCGGGAGGTGGGAACATTCAGTACTTC. Translated: CASGTLAGGGNIQYF.

This clone came up once. CDR3 residues: CASSPGRGPGEQFF. The CDR3 nucleotides are TGTGCCAGCTCACCGGGCAGGGGACCGGGTGAGCAGTTCTTC. V gene TRBV18 combines with J gene TRBJ2-1; maybe TRBD1 (6 bases). The CDR3 runs 14 residues. Trimming cost V 3 bases and J 9 bases, with 15 bases left between them. Germline values: CDR1 KGHSH, CDR2 LQKENI. Using reference TRBV18 and TRBJ2-1 for the parts outside the CDR3, the full variable domain is NAGVMQNPRHLVRRRGQEARLRCSPMKGHSHVYWYRQLPEEGLKFMVYLQKENIIDESGMPKERFSAEFPKEGPSILRIQQVVRGDSAAYFCASSPGRGPGEQFFGPGTRLTVL.

The chain is built from TRBV18 and TRBJ1-2; 8 bases map to TRBD1. Trimming cost V 6 bases and J 4 bases; bases outside gene matches: 10. The germline gives CDR1 KGHSH, CDR2 LQKENI. The CDR3 consists of 15 residues. The CDR3 DNA sequence: TGTGCCAGCTCTCGGGAGTCAGGGGGCATCTATGGCTACACCTTC. As protein: CASSRESGGIYGYTF.

The chain combines TRBV30 with TRBJ2-5; D is unclear. This CDR3 has 12 residues. From germline, CDR1 is GTSNPN and CDR2 SVGIG (reference sequence). V was pared by 3 bases and J by 4 bases, with 9 bases between. CDR3 nucleotide sequence: TGTGCCTGGAGGCAGGAAGGAGAGACCCAGTACTTC. It encodes CAWRQEGETQYF. Based on the CDR3 plus reference TRBV30 and TRBJ2-5, the full variable domain is SQTIHQWPATLVQPVGSPLSLECTVEGTSNPNLYWYRQAAGRGLQLLFYSVGIGQISSEVPQNLSASRPQDRQFILSSKKLLLSDSGFYLCAWRQEGETQYFGPGTRLLVL.

The genes are TRBV27 and TRBJ2-3; TRBD2 aligns across 7 bases. CDR3 length: 16 residues. Germline CDR1 reads MNHEY; CDR2 reads SMNVEV (reference sequence). Unmatched junction bases numbered 6, after V lost 0 bases and J lost 3 bases. For the CDR3, the DNA is TGTGCCAGCAGTTTATCGGAGCTAGCGGCTACAGATACGCAGTATTTT. Translated: CASSLSELAATDTQYF.

V is TRBV6-5 and J is TRBJ2-3, with a weak D call TRBD2 (6 bases). Germline V gene lookup returns CDR1 MNHEY and CDR2 SVGAGI. The germline V and J ends were trimmed by 6 bases and 1 base, with 11 bases remaining between them. This CDR3 region has 14 residues. The CDR3 spells CASRSGGGTDTQYF. CDR3 nucleotide sequence: TGTGCCAGCAGAAGCGGAGGGGGCACAGATACGCAGTATTTT.